These 32 T cell receptor beta chains came from one sample sequenced in a study of molecular identifiers for immune sequencing clone quantification (dated by TCRdb to 2016 to 2018). The library was prepared using PCR. Sequencing was carried out with a NextSeq 500. The public sequencing data were trimmed at Q25 with fastp and processed into clonotypes with MiXCR by TCRdb, which kept only in-frame beta chains. For every CDR3 protein sequence, its rows merge into one entry that carries the most common genes and DNA. For this sample the table gives hundreds of thousands of distinct CDR3 sequences, of which roughly 23% were detected only once. Of the sample, 0.78% is held by the ten largest clones. Sequenced sample: naive CD8+ T cells from blood, with Jurkat cell RNA spiked in. In light of the paper, this sample's cell subset or site label describes: FACS-sorted CD8+CD4-CCR7+CD45RA+ naive T cells. The receptors stem from a human donor in good health. Some libraries in this study had Jurkat cell RNA spiked in.

This clonotype showed up many times. V gene TRBV12-3 or TRBV12-4 combines with J gene TRBJ2-6; D is undetermined. Trimming shortened V by 3 bases and J by 2 bases, and 11 bases separated the two germline ends. The length of the CDR3 is 16 residues. CDR3 DNA: TGTGCCAGCAGTTTTACCCTCATTACTGGGGCCAACGTCCTGACTTTC. Amino acid sequence: CASSFTLITGANVLTF.

This chain links TRBV7-9 with TRBJ2-7, with TRBD1 as a possible D gene (5 bases). V lost 5 bases and J lost 6, with 17 bases in between. This CDR3 has 14 amino acids. Germline values: CDR1 SEHNR, CDR2 FQNEAQ (reference sequence). CDR3 bases: TGTGCCAGCAGCGCGAAAGCCAGGGTAGGCGAGCAGTACTTC. It codes for CASSAKARVGEQYF.

The chain has TRBV2 and TRBJ2-7; TRBD2 is a possible D gene (6 bases). Germline V gene lookup returns CDR1 SNHLY and CDR2 FYNNEI. This CDR3 region has 18 residues. Trimming cost V 3 bases and J 0 bases, with 21 bases left between them. CDR3 coding DNA: TGTGCCAGCAGTGAGGTTAGCGGCTCGTCCCCCAGCTCCTACGAGCAGTACTTC. It yields the protein CASSEVSGSSPSSYEQYF.

In regard to this clonotype: A much larger clone differs from this one at a single base, so this may be a read error. V gene TRBV16 combines with J gene TRBJ1-5, with D unresolved. The CDR3 extends over 21 amino acids. Germline loops: CDR1 KGHSY, CDR2 FQNENV. Trimming cost V 1 base and J 5 bases, with 30 bases left between them. The CDR3 region is CASSQWRVSFPPAFRDQPQHF. The CDR3 nucleotides read TGTGCCAGCAGCCAATGGAGGGTTTCATTTCCGCCGGCATTTCGGGATCAGCCCCAGCATTTT.

The sample holds a few counts of this clonotype. The chain uses TRBV4-3 and TRBJ1-5, with 7 bases aligning to TRBD1. Per the germline V gene, CDR1 is LGHNA and CDR2 is YSLEER. The CDR3 loop spans 15 amino acids. The V segment lost 1 base and the J segment 1 base; nucleotides outside the gene matches: 1. The CDR3 sequence: CASSQGTGSNQPQHF. In DNA form, the CDR3 reads TGCGCCAGCAGCCAAGGGACAGGAAGCAATCAGCCCCAGCATTTT.

This clonotype was picked up a small number of times. The chain links TRBV6-9 to TRBJ1-2; unclear D gene. CDR1 and CDR2 (germline): MNHGY, SVAAGI. CDR3 size: 15 residues. V was shortened by 5 bases and J by 6 bases, with 19 bases between the two germline ends. CDR3 region: CASSHYKDFSDGYTF. For the CDR3, the DNA is TGTGCCAGCAGTCACTACAAGGACTTTTCTGATGGCTACACCTTC.

With regard to this clonotype: Sequence at one end of the junction differs from germline and may be a read error. V is TRBV18 and J is TRBJ1-1; D gene ambiguous. This CDR3 is built from 13 residues. The germline gives CDR1 KGHSH, CDR2 LQKENI. The CDR3 DNA sequence: TGTGCCAGCTTACCATCGGAGGGCACTGAAGCTTTCTTT. This translates into CASLPSEGTEAFF.

Details on this clonotype: Since a much larger clone is just one base distant, this may be a read error. The chain recombines TRBV21-1 with TRBJ1-5. TRBV21-1 is a documented pseudogene. The CDR3 spans 15 residues. CDR3 nucleotides: TGTGCCAGCAGCAAACTGGCAGTTAGCAATCAGCCCCAGCATTTT. Amino acid sequence: CASSKLAVSNQPQHF.

V usage is TRBV3-1 and J usage is TRBJ2-7, with TRBD1 matching 7 bases. Germline V CDR1 and CDR2: LGHDT, YNNKEL (reference sequence). V lost 1 base, J lost 5 bases, and 8 bases stayed unmatched. The CDR3 loop spans 15 amino acids. DNA of the CDR3: TGTGCCAGCAGCCAAGCCCGACAGGGCATTGACGAGCAGTACTTC. Encoded protein: CASSQARQGIDEQYF.

V and J are TRBV7-9 and TRBJ1-3, with D possibly matching TRBD1 (5 bases). The ends were cut back, 6 bases at V and 4 bases at J, with 16 bases in the middle. The CDR3 is 15 amino acids. From germline, CDR1 is SEHNR and CDR2 FQNEAQ (reference sequence). CDR3 DNA: TGTGCCAGCAGTTTACAGGAAGGGCCCGGAAACACCATATATTTT. Translated, it gives CASSLQEGPGNTIYF.

This clonotype was detected ten times or more. This sequence joins TRBV9 and TRBJ2-3; D ambiguous. The CDR3 length is 12 residues. V dropped 7 bases and J dropped 2 bases, with 8 bases sitting between them. Germline V gene lookup returns CDR1 SGDLS and CDR2 YYNGEE. CDR3 sequence reads: CASRNFTDTQYF. For the CDR3, the DNA is TGTGCCAGCCGAAACTTCACAGATACGCAGTATTTT.

On this clonotype: A much larger clonotype is one base distant, so this may be a read error. V usage is TRBV4-3 and J usage is TRBJ2-3; D is unclear. The CDR3 loop spans 14 amino acids. V was pared by 2 bases and J by 2 bases, with 8 bases between. Germline CDR1 is LGHNA and CDR2 is YSLEER. CDR3 sequence: CASSQRAFTDTQYF. Written as DNA, the CDR3 is TGCGCCAGCAGCCAACGAGCCTTCACAGATACGCAGTATTTT.

Details on this clonotype: The conserved phenylalanine or tryptophan normally closing the CDR3 is absent here, so this likely arose from a read error. This chain connects TRBV6-2 or TRBV6-3 to TRBJ2-1; 10 nucleotides align to TRBD2. The CDR3 covers 13 residues. With V trimmed by 3 bases and J by 12 bases, 5 bases remained unmatched. The V gene's germline CDR1 is MNHEY and CDR2 SVGEGT. CDR3: CASSYRAGGAQFL. The CDR3 DNA sequence: TGTGCCAGCAGTTATAGAGCGGGAGGGGCGCAGTTCCTC.

This sequence joins TRBV12-3 or TRBV12-4 and TRBJ2-7; 11 nucleotides match TRBD1. This CDR3 spans 15 amino acids. V shed 6 bases, J shed 0 bases, and the junction held 4 bases outside the gene matches. Here the CDR3 DNA reads TGTGCCAGCAGCAGGACAGGGGGCGGCTCCTACGAGCAGTACTTC. Protein product: CASSRTGGGSYEQYF.

The sample holds many counts of this clonotype. The chain combines TRBV12-3 or TRBV12-4 with TRBJ2-1, with 9 bases that match TRBD2. V lost 3 bases, J lost 7 bases, and 13 bases stayed unmatched. The CDR3 consists of 17 residues. In nucleotides, the CDR3 is TGTGCCAGCAGTTTCCCCCCGGGGCGGGGGGGCCCGAATGAGCAGTTCTTC. This sequence encodes CASSFPPGRGGPNEQFF.

The V and J genes are TRBV12-3 or TRBV12-4 and TRBJ1-1; D is perhaps TRBD1 (5 bases). Trimming took 3 bases from V and 4 from J, leaving 12 bases between them. This CDR3 is 14 amino acids long. This CDR3 is CASSLAWQGTEAFF. DNA for the CDR3: TGTGCCAGCAGTTTGGCCTGGCAGGGCACTGAAGCTTTCTTT.

In this sample, this clonotype turned up many times. V is TRBV5-1 and J is TRBJ2-7, with 8 bases aligning to TRBD2. The CDR3 runs 15 residues. The junction had 4 bases not matched to a gene; V was cut back by 0 bases and J by 2 bases. Germline V CDR1 and CDR2: SGHRS, YFSETQ. CDR3 in DNA: TGCGCCAGCAGCTTGGAGGGTAGCGGGACCTACGAGCAGTACTTC. Residues: CASSLEGSGTYEQYF.

The chain uses TRBV19 and TRBJ2-7, with D perhaps matching TRBD2 (6 bases). CDR1 and CDR2 from the germline V gene are LNHDA and SQIVND (reference sequence). This CDR3 is 16 amino acids long. V was shortened by 1 base and J by 2 bases, with 15 bases between the two germline ends. CDR3 residues: CASSIGQRAFPYEQYF. DNA for the CDR3: TGTGCCAGTAGTATAGGGCAGCGGGCTTTTCCCTACGAGCAGTACTTC.

Only a few counts were recorded for this clonotype. V usage is TRBV4-1 and J usage is TRBJ2-7; TRBD1 aligns across 7 bases. Germline lookup yields CDR1 MGHRA and CDR2 YSYEKL. J gave up 0 bases and V 0 bases, and 5 bases lay outside the gene matches. The CDR3 extends over 16 amino acids. This CDR3 is CASSQDLDRASYEQYF. The CDR3 coding sequence is TGCGCCAGCAGCCAAGACCTCGACAGGGCCTCCTACGAGCAGTACTTC.

Comment on this clonotype: Since a much larger clone is just one base distant, this may be a read error. The J gene is TRBJ2-7, the V gene TRBV27; D perhaps matches TRBD1 (5 bases). Germline assignment: CDR1 MNHEY and CDR2 SMNVEV (reference sequence). This CDR3 region has 13 residues. CDR3 amino acids: CASSLQGTYEQCF. The CDR3 DNA reads TGTGCCAGCAGTTTACAGGGTACCTACGAGCAGTGCTTC.

Concerning this clonotype: Just one base apart from a much larger clone, this may be a read error. Because the CDR3's place on the DNA is in doubt, the DNA is left out and the CDR3 is given as listed by TCRdb. The chain recombines TRBV4-1 with TRBJ1-3. The CDR3 region is 17 residues in length, termini included. Germline V gene sequence: CDR1 MGHRA, CDR2 YSYEKL. The CDR3 spells CASSQEERVAVGNTTYF.

V usage is TRBV7-3 and J usage is TRBJ2-1; D is possibly TRBD1 or TRBD2 (5 bases each). Germline values: CDR1 SGHTA, CDR2 FQGTGA. V lost 5 bases and J 3 bases, leaving 14 bases between the germline ends. The CDR3 extends over 15 amino acids. CDR3 region: CASSPYLGDYNEQFF. The CDR3 DNA is TGTGCCAGCAGCCCATACCTGGGGGACTACAATGAGCAGTTCTTC.

Only a few counts were recorded for this clonotype. For the CDR3, the DNA is TGTGCCAGCAGGGCCCCAGAGAGGAATCAGCCCCAGCATTTT. Protein product: CASRAPERNQPQHF. This chain links TRBV6-2 or TRBV6-3 with TRBJ1-5; D not resolved. The CDR3 has 14 residues. V lost 6 bases, J lost 4 bases, and 13 bases lay in between. From germline, CDR1 is MNHEY and CDR2 SVGEGT.

The rearrangement joins TRBV13 to TRBJ1-2; D uncertain. Per the germline V gene, CDR1 is PRHDT and CDR2 is FYEKMQ (reference sequence). Trimming removed 5 bases from V and 2 bases from J, with 12 bases in between. CDR3 length: 14 residues. The CDR3 nucleotides are TGTGCCAGCAGCCCTGGAGAAGGGAACTATGGCTACACCTTC. Translation: CASSPGEGNYGYTF.

As for this clonotype: A much larger clone lies one base from this, so it may be a read error. The chain uses TRBV28 and TRBJ1-4; no reliable D call. The V gene lost 3 bases and the J gene lost 2 bases, with 16 bases spanning the gap. CDR1 and CDR2 from the germline V gene are MDHEN and SYDVKM. The CDR3 extends over 17 amino acids. Here the CDR3 reads CASSFTTRRGTNEKLFF. For the CDR3, the DNA is TGTGCCAGCAGTTTTACGACAAGGCGGGGTACTAATGAAAAACTGTTTTTT.

This clonotype was seen more than once but under ten times. The V call is TRBV7-6, the J call TRBJ1-1; 12 bases match TRBD1. This CDR3 has 16 amino acids. Germline V gene lookup returns CDR1 SGHVS and CDR2 FNYEAQ. The V and J ends lost 5 bases and 3 bases, in that order; junction bases with no gene match: 7. The CDR3 sequence is CASSPGTGGAYTEAFF. The DNA for the CDR3 is TGTGCCAGCAGCCCCGGGACAGGGGGCGCCTACACTGAAGCTTTCTTT.

In its sample, this clonotype was seen once. An end of the junction does not agree with germline; a read error may underlie this. The chain recombines TRBV2 with TRBJ1-1; D is undetermined. There are 12 residues in the CDR3. Germline CDR1 SNHLY, CDR2 FYNNEI. CDR3 sequence reads: CASMDFVTEALF. CDR3 in DNA: TGTGCCAGCATGGATTTTGTGACTGAAGCTCTCTTT.

The J gene is TRBJ1-2, the V gene TRBV7-9, with unresolved D. Trimming took off 4 bases at V and 6 bases at J, with 24 bases between the two ends. The germline V gene encodes CDR1 SEHNR and CDR2 FQNEAQ (reference sequence). The CDR3 contains 17 residues. The CDR3 coding sequence is TGTGCCAGCAGCTCCCTGGAACACCAGATTTTTATGGATGGCTACACCTTC. Encoded protein: CASSSLEHQIFMDGYTF. Drawing the rest from reference TRBV7-9 and TRBJ1-2, the complete variable domain is DTGVSQNPRHKITKRGQNVTFRCDPISEHNRLYWYRQTLGQGPEFLTYFQNEAQLEKSRLLSDRFSAERPKGSFSTLEIQRTEQGDSAMYLCASSSLEHQIFMDGYTFGSGTRLTVV.

This clonotype has a count of ten or more. The CDR3 reads CSATVVRSEQYF. The CDR3 DNA sequence: TGCAGTGCTACAGTAGTCCGGAGCGAGCAGTACTTC. The V gene is TRBV20-1, the J gene TRBJ2-7, with D unresolved. V lost 4 bases, J lost 6 bases, and 13 bases lay in between. Germline values: CDR1 DFQATT, CDR2 SNEGSKA (reference sequence). This CDR3 spans 12 amino acids.

This clonotype has more than one count but fewer than ten. The chain couples TRBV11-2 to TRBJ2-5; possible D gene TRBD1, 5 bases. The V end was cut by 1 base, the J end by 3 bases, with 9 bases between. Looked up from germline, CDR1 is SGHAT and CDR2 is FQNNGV. CDR3 length: 14 residues. The CDR3: CASSLAGIEETQYF. The DNA for the CDR3 is TGTGCCAGCAGCTTAGCAGGGATCGAAGAGACCCAGTACTTC.

As to this clonotype: Possible read error: a much larger clone is one base away. The V and J genes are TRBV10-3 and TRBJ1-4, with D uncertain. The germline gives CDR1 ENHRY, CDR2 SYGVKD. The CDR3 has 12 amino acids. The CDR3 region is CANSESTEKLFF. DNA of the CDR3: TGTGCCAACAGTGAGTCGACCGAAAAACTGTTTTTT.

Comments on this clonotype: One end of the junction varies from germline; a read error may be responsible. This chain uses TRBV20-1 with TRBJ2-7; perhaps TRBD1 as D (6 bases). Per the germline V gene, CDR1 is DFQATT and CDR2 is SNEGSKA (reference sequence). This CDR3 has 13 amino acids. For the CDR3, the DNA is TGCAGTACTAGAACAGGGCTTAACTACGAGCAGTACTTC. Translating it yields CSTRTGLNYEQYF.